These T cell receptor beta chains were read from a single sample in a study of cytomegalovirus exposure and HLA in healthy donors. Clones were sequenced by immunoSEQ multiplex PCR, and TCRdb holds only the in-frame ones, with some missing. The table shows 35,000 to 40,000 clones, with 60% to 70% occurring only once. The source material was PBMCs. The receptors derive from a middle-aged man in good health and CMV-seropositive. Each CDR3 is given without its conserved first and last residue.

j_call: TRBJ2-2; v_call: TRBV7-9; cdr3_aa: ASSLLLLNTGELF
j_call: TRBJ2-1; v_call: TRBV7-2; cdr3_aa: ASSFHVPGLSSYNEQF
j_call: TRBJ1-6; v_call: TRBV10-3; cdr3_aa: AISVTGNSYNSPLH
j_call: TRBJ2-5; v_call: TRBV5-5; cdr3_aa: ASTDRKGLSGETQY
j_call: TRBJ2-7; v_call: TRBV7-9; cdr3_aa: ASSRHRGLAFYEQY
j_call: TRBJ1-1; v_call: TRBV6-1; cdr3_aa: ASSEKEGAWTEAF
j_call: TRBJ2-3; v_call: TRBV5-1; cdr3_aa: ASRRDPGLPTDTQY
j_call: TRBJ2-1; v_call: TRBV2; cdr3_aa: ATQDRSSYNEQF
j_call: TRBJ2-7; v_call: TRBV2; cdr3_aa: ASREGPYEQY
j_call: TRBJ2-7; v_call: TRBV6-1; cdr3_aa: AHHSGGGENYEQY
j_call: TRBJ1-5; v_call: TRBV7-2; cdr3_aa: ASSYDRGHQPQH
j_call: TRBJ2-7; v_call: TRBV30; cdr3_aa: AWSARDRESYEQY
j_call: TRBJ2-1; v_call: TRBV5-8; cdr3_aa: ASSPARDRGNEQF
j_call: TRBJ1-5; v_call: TRBV19; cdr3_aa: ASSMNRDDQPQH
j_call: TRBJ1-1; v_call: TRBV12-5; cdr3_aa: ASGLVDRNTEAF
j_call: TRBJ2-2; v_call: TRBV29-1; cdr3_aa: SANRGQGGELF
j_call: TRBJ1-2; v_call: TRBV9; cdr3_aa: ASSPGGGEGVGYT
j_call: TRBJ2-2; v_call: TRBV4-2; cdr3_aa: ASSQEMGRTGELF
j_call: TRBJ2-3; v_call: TRBV11-2; cdr3_aa: ASSLTGGKDTQY
j_call: TRBJ2-3; v_call: TRBV19; cdr3_aa: ASRGLGLDTQY
j_call: TRBJ2-3; v_call: TRBV12-5; cdr3_aa: ASGFGTGVADTQY
j_call: TRBJ1-5; v_call: TRBV6-5; cdr3_aa: ASSYGGNQPQH
j_call: TRBJ2-5; v_call: TRBV5-5; cdr3_aa: ASSSQGGETQY
j_call: TRBJ2-7; v_call: TRBV7-2; cdr3_aa: ASSPRLGTSGVVEQY
j_call: TRBJ2-3; v_call: TRBV28; cdr3_aa: ASRSGTGWDTQY
j_call: TRBJ1-1; v_call: TRBV19; cdr3_aa: ASNLVGSPEAF
j_call: TRBJ1-1; v_call: TRBV29-1; cdr3_aa: SVEDPSAGQNTEAF
j_call: TRBJ1-1; v_call: TRBV28; cdr3_aa: ASSPRGTEAF
j_call: TRBJ1-1; v_call: TRBV30; cdr3_aa: ATSQGAPTEAF
j_call: TRBJ2-7; v_call: TRBV7-7; cdr3_aa: ASSLGNRDGYEQY
j_call: TRBJ1-4; v_call: TRBV29-1; cdr3_aa: SVAGGGEKLF
j_call: TRBJ1-1; v_call: TRBV6-1; cdr3_aa: ASSGTGMNTEAF
j_call: TRBJ1-2; v_call: TRBV6-1; cdr3_aa: ASRATGLTNYGYT
j_call: TRBJ1-2; v_call: TRBV7-2; cdr3_aa: ASSFGQEYGYT
j_call: TRBJ1-1; v_call: TRBV10-3; cdr3_aa: AISAVRHTEAF
j_call: TRBJ1-5; v_call: TRBV4-3; cdr3_aa: ASSQDLGLRNQPQH
j_call: TRBJ1-2; v_call: TRBV27; cdr3_aa: ATLGERGYGYT
j_call: TRBJ1-2; v_call: TRBV4-3; cdr3_aa: ASSYRTGPLFYGYT
j_call: TRBJ1-4; v_call: TRBV10-3; cdr3_aa: ASRGTGANEKLF
j_call: TRBJ2-2; v_call: TRBV7-2; cdr3_aa: ASNPQGVLTGELF
j_call: TRBJ2-7; v_call: TRBV6-5; cdr3_aa: ASSKDMSYEQY
j_call: TRBJ1-2; v_call: TRBV7-8; cdr3_aa: ASSFRWAPYGYT
j_call: TRBJ2-7; v_call: TRBV7-7; cdr3_aa: ASSLDRGYEQY
j_call: TRBJ1-2; v_call: TRBV30; cdr3_aa: AWSRKTSRGGYT
j_call: TRBJ2-7; v_call: TRBV2; cdr3_aa: ASRARYEQY